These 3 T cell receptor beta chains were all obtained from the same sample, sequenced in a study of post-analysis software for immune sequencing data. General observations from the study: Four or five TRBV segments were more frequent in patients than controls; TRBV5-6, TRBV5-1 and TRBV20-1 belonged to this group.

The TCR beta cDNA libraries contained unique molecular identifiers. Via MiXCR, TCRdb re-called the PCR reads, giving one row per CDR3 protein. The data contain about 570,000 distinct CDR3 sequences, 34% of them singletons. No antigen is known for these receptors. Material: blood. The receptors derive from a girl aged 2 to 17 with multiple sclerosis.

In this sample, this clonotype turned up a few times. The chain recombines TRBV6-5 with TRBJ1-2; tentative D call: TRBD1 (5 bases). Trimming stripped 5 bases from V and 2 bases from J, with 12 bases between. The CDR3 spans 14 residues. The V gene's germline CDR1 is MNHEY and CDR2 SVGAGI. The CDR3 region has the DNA TGTGCCAGCAGTGGATTAGGGGAAAACTATGGCTACACCTTC. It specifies CASSGLGENYGYTF.

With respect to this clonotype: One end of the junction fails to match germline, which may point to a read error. The CDR3 bases are TGTGCCGGCAGCTCTTGGGGGGGCCTACAAGAGACCCAGTACTTC. Its protein is CAGSSWGGLQETQYF. The chain combines TRBV6-5 with TRBJ2-5; perhaps TRBD2 as D (7 bases). Germline CDR1 and CDR2: MNHEY and SVGAGI. This CDR3 has 15 residues.

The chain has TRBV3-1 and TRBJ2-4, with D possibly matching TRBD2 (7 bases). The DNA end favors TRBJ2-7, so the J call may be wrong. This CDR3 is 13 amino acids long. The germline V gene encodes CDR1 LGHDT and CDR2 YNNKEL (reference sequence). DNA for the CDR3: TGTGCCAGCAGCCCCCGTAGGGGGGGCGAGCAGTACTTC. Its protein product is CASSPRRGGEQYF.